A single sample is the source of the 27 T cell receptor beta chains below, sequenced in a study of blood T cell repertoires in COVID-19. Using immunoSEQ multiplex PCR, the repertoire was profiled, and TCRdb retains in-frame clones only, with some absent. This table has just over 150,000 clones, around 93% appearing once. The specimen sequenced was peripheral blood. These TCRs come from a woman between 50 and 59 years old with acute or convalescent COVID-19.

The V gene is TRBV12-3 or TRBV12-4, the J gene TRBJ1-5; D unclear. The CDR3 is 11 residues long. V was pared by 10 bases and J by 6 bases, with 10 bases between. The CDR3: CATKGGQPQHF. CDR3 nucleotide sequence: TGTGCCACCAAGGGAGGTCAGCCCCAGCATTTT.

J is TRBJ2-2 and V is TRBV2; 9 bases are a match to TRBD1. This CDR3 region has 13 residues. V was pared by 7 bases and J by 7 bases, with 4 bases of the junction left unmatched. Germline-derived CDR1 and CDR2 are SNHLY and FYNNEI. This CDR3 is CASKGQGIGELFF. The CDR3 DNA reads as TGTGCCAGCAAGGGACAGGGTATCGGGGAGCTGTTTTTT.

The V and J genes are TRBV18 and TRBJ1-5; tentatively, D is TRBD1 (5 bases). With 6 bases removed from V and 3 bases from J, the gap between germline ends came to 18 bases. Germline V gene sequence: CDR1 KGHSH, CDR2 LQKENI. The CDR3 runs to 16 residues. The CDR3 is CASSPMGGAYNQPQHF. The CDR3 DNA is TGTGCCAGCTCCCCTATGGGAGGGGCGTACAATCAGCCCCAGCATTTT.

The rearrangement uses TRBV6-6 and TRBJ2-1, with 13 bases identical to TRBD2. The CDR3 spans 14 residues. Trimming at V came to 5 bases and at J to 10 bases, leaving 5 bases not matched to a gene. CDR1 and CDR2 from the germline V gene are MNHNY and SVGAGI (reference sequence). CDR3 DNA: TGTGCCAGCAGTCCAACTAGCGGGGGGGGAGAGCAGTTCTTC. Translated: CASSPTSGGGEQFF.

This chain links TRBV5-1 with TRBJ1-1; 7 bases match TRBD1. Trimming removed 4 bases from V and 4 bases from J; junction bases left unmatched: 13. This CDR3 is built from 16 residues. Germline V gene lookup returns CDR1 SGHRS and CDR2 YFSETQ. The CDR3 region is CASSARQGVGSTEAFF. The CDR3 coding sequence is TGCGCCAGCAGCGCAAGACAGGGTGTTGGGAGCACTGAAGCTTTCTTT.

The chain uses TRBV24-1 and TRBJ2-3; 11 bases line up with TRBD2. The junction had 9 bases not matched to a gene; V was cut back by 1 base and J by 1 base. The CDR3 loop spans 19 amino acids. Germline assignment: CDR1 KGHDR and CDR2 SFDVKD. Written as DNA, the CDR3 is TGTGCCACCAGTGATTTCCGAGGGGGGGGACTAGCGGGCACAGATACGCAGTATTTT. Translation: CATSDFRGGGLAGTDTQYF.

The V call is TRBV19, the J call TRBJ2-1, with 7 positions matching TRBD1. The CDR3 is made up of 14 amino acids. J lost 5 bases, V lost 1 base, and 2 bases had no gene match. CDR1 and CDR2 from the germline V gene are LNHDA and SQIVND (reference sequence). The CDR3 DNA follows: TGTGCCAGTAGTATAGGGGACAGTAACAATGAGCAGTTCTTC. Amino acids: CASSIGDSNNEQFF.

CDR3: CASCVLSSYNEQFF. In DNA form, the CDR3 reads TGTGCCAGCTGTGTCCTAAGCTCCTACAATGAGCAGTTCTTC. The V and J genes are TRBV28 and TRBJ2-1; D gene uncertain. Germline V CDR1 and CDR2: MDHEN, SYDVKM. The CDR3 contains 14 residues. Trimming removed 8 bases from V and 0 bases from J, with 11 bases in between.

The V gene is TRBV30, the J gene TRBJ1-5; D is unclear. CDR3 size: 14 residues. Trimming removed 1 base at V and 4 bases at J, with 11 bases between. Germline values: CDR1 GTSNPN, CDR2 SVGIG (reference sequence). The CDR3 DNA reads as TGTGCCTGGAGTGAGAACAACCCTAATCAGCCCCAGCATTTT. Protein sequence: CAWSENNPNQPQHF.

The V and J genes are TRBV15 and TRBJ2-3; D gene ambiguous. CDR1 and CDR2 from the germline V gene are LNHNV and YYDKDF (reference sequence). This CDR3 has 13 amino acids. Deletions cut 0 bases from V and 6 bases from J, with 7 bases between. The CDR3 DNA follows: TGTGCCACCAGCAGAGATATATCGGATACGCAGTATTTT. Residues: CATSRDISDTQYF.

The CDR3 is CASSPAGYSPLHF. The CDR3 bases are TGTGCCAGCAGCCCTGCAGGGTACTCACCCCTCCACTTT. The V call is TRBV28, the J call TRBJ1-6; D is perhaps TRBD1 (5 bases). The V end lost 6 bases, the J end lost 10 bases, and 13 bases lay between the germline ends. This CDR3 is 13 amino acids long. CDR1 and CDR2 (germline): MDHEN, SYDVKM.

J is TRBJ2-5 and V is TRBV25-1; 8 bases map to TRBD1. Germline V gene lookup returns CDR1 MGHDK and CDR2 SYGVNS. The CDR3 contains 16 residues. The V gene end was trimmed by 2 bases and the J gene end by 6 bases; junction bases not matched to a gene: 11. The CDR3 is CASSELLQGVRKTQYF. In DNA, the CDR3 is TGTGCCAGCAGTGAACTCCTACAGGGGGTAAGGAAGACCCAGTACTTC.

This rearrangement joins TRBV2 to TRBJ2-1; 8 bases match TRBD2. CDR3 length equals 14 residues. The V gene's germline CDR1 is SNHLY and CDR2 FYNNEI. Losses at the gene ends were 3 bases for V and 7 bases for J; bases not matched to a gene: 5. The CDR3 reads CASSEDSGTNEQFF. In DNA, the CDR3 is TGTGCCAGCAGTGAGGATAGCGGGACTAATGAGCAGTTCTTC.

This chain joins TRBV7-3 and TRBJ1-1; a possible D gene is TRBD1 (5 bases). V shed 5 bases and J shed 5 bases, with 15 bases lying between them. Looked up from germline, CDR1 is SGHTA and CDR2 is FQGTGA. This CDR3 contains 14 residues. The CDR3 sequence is CASSPPAGGTEAFF. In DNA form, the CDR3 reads TGTGCCAGCAGCCCCCCCGCGGGGGGGACTGAAGCTTTCTTT. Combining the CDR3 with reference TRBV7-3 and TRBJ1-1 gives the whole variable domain GAGVSQTPSNKVTEKGKYVELRCDPISGHTALYWYRQSLGQGPEFLIYFQGTGAADDSGLPNDRFFAVRPEGSVSTLKIQRTERGDSAVYLCASSPPAGGTEAFFGQGTRLTVV.

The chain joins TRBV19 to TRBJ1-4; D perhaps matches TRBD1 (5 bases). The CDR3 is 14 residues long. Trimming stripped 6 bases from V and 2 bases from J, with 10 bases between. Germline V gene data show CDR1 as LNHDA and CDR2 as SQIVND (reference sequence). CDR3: CASSPGQTNEKLFF. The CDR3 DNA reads TGTGCCAGTAGCCCAGGGCAGACTAATGAAAAACTGTTTTTT.

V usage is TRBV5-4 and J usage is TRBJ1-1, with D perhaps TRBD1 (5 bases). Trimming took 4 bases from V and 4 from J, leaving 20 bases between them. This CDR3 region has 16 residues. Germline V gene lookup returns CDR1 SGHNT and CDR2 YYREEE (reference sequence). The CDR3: CASSPGGMGPSTEAFF. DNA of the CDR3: TGTGCCAGCAGCCCCGGGGGAATGGGGCCGAGCACTGAAGCTTTCTTT.

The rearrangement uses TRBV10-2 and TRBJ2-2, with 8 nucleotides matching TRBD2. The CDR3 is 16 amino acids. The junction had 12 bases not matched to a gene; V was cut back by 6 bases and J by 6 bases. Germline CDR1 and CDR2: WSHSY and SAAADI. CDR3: CASRTPPGGVPGELFF. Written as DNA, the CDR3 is TGCGCCAGCAGGACCCCTCCCGGGGGGGTCCCCGGGGAGCTGTTTTTT.

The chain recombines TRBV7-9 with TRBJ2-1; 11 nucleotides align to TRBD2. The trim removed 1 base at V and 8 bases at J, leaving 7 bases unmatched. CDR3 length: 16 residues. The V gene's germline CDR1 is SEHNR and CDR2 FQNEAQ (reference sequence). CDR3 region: CASSLDQTSGIYEQFF. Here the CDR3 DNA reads TGTGCCAGCAGCTTAGATCAGACTAGCGGGATCTATGAGCAGTTCTTC.

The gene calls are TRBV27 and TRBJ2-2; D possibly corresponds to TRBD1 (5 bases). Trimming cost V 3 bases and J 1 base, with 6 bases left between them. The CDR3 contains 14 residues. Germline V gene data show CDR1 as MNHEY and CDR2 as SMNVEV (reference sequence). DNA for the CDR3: TGTGCCAGCAGTTTTAGGGGGAACACCGGGGAGCTGTTTTTT. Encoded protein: CASSFRGNTGELFF.

The chain's CDR3 is CASSTGTGGLNTEAFF. In DNA form, the CDR3 reads TGTGCCAGCAGTACCGGGACAGGGGGCCTTAACACTGAAGCTTTCTTT. The V call is TRBV28, the J call TRBJ1-1; 12 nucleotides match TRBD1. Per germline, CDR1 MDHEN and CDR2 SYDVKM. V shed 5 bases, J shed 2 bases, and the junction held 6 bases outside the gene matches. CDR3 length equals 16 residues.

CDR3 bases: TGTGCCTGGAAAGCCCAATGGGACAGCAACACTGAAGCTTTCTTT. Its protein is CAWKAQWDSNTEAFF. The rearrangement uses TRBV30 and TRBJ1-1; 7 nucleotides agree with TRBD1. The trim removed 4 bases at V and 2 bases at J, leaving 10 bases unmatched. Germline V gene lookup returns CDR1 GTSNPN and CDR2 SVGIG (reference sequence). The CDR3 contains 15 residues.

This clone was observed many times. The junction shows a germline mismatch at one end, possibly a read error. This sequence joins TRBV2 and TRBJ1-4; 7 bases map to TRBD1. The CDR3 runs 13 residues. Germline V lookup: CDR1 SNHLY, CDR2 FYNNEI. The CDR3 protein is CASSEGQVAKLFF. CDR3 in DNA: TGTGCCAGCAGCGAAGGACAGGTGGCCAAACTGTTTTTT.

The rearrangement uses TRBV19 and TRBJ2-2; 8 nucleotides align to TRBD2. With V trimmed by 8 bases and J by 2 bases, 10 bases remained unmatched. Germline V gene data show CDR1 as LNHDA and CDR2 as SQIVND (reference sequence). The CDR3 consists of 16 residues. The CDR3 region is CASDSGGARNTGELFF. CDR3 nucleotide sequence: TGTGCCAGTGATTCCGGGGGGGCGCGAAACACCGGGGAGCTGTTTTTT.

The CDR3 sequence: CATSDQGRLEETQYF. The CDR3 DNA reads as TGTGCCACCAGTGACCAGGGTAGGCTTGAGGAGACCCAGTACTTC. J is TRBJ2-5 and V is TRBV24-1; maybe TRBD1 (5 bases). V was trimmed by 4 bases and J by 5 bases, leaving 16 bases between them. The germline gives CDR1 KGHDR, CDR2 SFDVKD. The CDR3 is 15 amino acids.

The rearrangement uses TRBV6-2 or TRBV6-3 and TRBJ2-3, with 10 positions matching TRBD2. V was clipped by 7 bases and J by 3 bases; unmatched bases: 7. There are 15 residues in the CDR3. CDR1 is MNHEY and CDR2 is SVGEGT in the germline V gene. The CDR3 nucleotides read TGTGCCAGCACCCCAGGACTAGCGGCGACAGATACGCAGTATTTT. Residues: CASTPGLAATDTQYF.

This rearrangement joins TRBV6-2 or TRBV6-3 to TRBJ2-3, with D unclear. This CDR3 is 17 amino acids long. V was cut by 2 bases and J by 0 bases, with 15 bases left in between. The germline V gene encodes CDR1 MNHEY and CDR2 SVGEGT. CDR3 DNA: TGTGCCAGCAGTTACGCTACAGAATCAACTAGCACAGATACGCAGTATTTT. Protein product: CASSYATESTSTDTQYF.

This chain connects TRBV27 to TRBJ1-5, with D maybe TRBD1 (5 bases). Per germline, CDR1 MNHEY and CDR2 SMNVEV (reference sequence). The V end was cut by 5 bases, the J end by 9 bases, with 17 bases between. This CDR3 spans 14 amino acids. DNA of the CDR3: TGTGCCAGCAGTCCTGTCGGGGGATATGGGCCCCAGCATTTT. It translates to CASSPVGGYGPQHF.